This is a list of T cell receptor beta chains from one sample in a study of beta chain features in type 1 diabetes. Here immunoSEQ multiplex PCR was the method, and the copy in TCRdb shows in-frame clones only, minus some. Of 430,000 or so clones listed, about an eighth are singletons. Sequencing input: naive CD4+ T cells from blood. The source is a woman under 30 in good health. Both conserved end residues are part of each CDR3. A D gene is named only where the DNA matches it firmly. Rows give clone size only sometimes, using once, few, many, or a class for an expanded clone.

TGTGCCTGGAGGGATGGTGACAGGAAACGCACAGATACGCAGTATTTT	CAWRDGDRKRTDTQYF	16	TRBV30	TRBJ2-3	few	.
TGTGCCAGCAGTGGAGAACCGGGCCCCCTGCAGTTCTTC	CASSGEPGPLQFF	13	TRBV2	TRBJ2-1	few	.
TGTGCCAGCAGCGCGGAGGAGGGAATTAATCAGCCCCAGCATTTT	CASSAEEGINQPQHF	15	TRBV9	TRBJ1-5	.	.
TGTGCCAGCAGTGATTACAGGGCTTCGGATACGCAGTATTTT	CASSDYRASDTQYF	14	TRBV25-1	TRBJ2-3	few	.
TGTGCCAGCAGCCCGGGACTAGCGGCACGTTACGAGCAGTACTTC	CASSPGLAARYEQYF	15	TRBV7-2	TRBJ2-7	.	TRBD2
TGTGCCAGCAGCCCACAGGGCCTCCGCGTAGCCAAAAACATTCAGTACTTC	CASSPQGLRVAKNIQYF	17	TRBV2	TRBJ2-4	few	.
TGCGCCAGCAGCTTCCAACAGGGACTCTACGAGCAGTACTTC	CASSFQQGLYEQYF	14	TRBV5-1	TRBJ2-7	.	.
TGTGCCTGGAGTTTTAGGGACAGGGGTTCAGATACGCAGTATTTT	CAWSFRDRGSDTQYF	15	TRBV30	TRBJ2-3	few	TRBD1
TGTGCCAGCAGCCAACAGATCCGAGAGACCCAGTACTTC	CASSQQIRETQYF	13	TRBV14	TRBJ2-5	few	.
TGCAGCGTTGTAGGTGACTACGAGCAGTACTTC	CSVVGDYEQYF	11	TRBV29-1	TRBJ2-7	few	.
TGTGCCAGCAGCGTAGCACCGGCAGCAACAGATACGCAGTATTTT	CASSVAPAATDTQYF	15	TRBV9	TRBJ2-3	.	.
TGCAGCGTTGAAGGCGTGGGCAGGGGGATACGGACCCAGTACTTC	CSVEGVGRGIRTQYF	15	TRBV29-1	TRBJ2-5	.	TRBD1
TGTGCCAGCAGCGGAGGACTAGCGGGGGACAATGAGCAGTTCTTC	CASSGGLAGDNEQFF	15	TRBV9	TRBJ2-1	.	TRBD2
TGTGCCAGCTCACCCGGACAGGTCGAGACCCAGTACTTC	CASSPGQVETQYF	13	TRBV18	TRBJ2-5	.	TRBD1